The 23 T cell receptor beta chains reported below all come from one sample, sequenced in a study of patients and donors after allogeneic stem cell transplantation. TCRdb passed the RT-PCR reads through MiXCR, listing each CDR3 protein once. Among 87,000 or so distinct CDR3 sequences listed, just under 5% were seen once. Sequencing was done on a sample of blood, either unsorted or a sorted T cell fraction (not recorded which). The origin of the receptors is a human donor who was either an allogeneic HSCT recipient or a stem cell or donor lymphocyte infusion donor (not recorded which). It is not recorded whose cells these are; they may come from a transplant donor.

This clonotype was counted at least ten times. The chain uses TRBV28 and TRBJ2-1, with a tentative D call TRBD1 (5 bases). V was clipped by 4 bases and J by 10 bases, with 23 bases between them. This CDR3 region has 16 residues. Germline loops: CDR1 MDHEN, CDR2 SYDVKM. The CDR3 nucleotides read TGTGCCAGCAGTTGGTTGTGGGGCGCCCCTACGAAGGAGCAGTTCTTC. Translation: CASSWLWGAPTKEQFF.

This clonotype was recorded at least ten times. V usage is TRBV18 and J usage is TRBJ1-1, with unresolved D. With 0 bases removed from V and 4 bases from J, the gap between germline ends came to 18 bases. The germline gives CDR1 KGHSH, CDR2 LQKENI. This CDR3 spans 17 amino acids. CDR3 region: CASSPPSRPTLGTEAFF. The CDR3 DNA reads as TGTGCCAGCTCACCACCGTCGCGGCCGACACTGGGCACTGAAGCTTTCTTT.

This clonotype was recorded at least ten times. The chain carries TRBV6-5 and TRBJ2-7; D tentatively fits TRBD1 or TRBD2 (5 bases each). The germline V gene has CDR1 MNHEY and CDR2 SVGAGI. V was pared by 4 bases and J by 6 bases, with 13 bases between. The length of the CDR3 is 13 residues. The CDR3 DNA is TGTGCCAGCAGTTCAGGGTTGAGGGGCGAGCAGTACTTC. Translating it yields CASSSGLRGEQYF.

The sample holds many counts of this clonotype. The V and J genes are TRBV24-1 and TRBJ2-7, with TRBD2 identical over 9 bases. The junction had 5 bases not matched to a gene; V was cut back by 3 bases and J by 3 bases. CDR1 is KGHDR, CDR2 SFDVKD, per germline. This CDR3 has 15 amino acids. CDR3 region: CATSDGPSGNYEQYF. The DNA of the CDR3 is TGTGCCACCAGTGATGGGCCTAGCGGGAACTACGAGCAGTACTTC.

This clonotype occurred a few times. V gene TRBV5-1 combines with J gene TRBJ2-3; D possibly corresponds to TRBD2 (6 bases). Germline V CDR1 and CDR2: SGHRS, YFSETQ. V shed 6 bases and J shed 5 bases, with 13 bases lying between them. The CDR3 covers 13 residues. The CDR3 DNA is TGCGCCAGCACACTAGCTGCGGGAGATACGCAGTATTTT. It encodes CASTLAAGDTQYF.

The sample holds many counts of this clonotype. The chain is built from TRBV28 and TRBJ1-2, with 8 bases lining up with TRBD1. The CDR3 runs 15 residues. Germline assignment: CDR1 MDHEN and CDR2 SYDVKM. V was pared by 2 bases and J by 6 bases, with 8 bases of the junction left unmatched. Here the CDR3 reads CASSLPSRGHNGYTF. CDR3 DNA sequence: TGTGCCAGCAGTTTACCCTCCAGGGGGCATAATGGCTACACCTTC.

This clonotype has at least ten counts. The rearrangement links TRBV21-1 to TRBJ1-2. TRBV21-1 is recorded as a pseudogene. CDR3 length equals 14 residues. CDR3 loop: CASSKGRGSTGYTF. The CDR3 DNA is TGTGCCAGCAGCAAAGGGCGGGGTTCTACTGGCTACACCTTC.

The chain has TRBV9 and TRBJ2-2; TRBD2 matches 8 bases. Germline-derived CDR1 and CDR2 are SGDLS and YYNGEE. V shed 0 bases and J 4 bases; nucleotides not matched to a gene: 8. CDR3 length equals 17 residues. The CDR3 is CASSVGAGGGRTGELFF. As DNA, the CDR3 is TGTGCCAGCAGCGTAGGGGCGGGGGGCGGACGCACCGGGGAGCTGTTTTTT.

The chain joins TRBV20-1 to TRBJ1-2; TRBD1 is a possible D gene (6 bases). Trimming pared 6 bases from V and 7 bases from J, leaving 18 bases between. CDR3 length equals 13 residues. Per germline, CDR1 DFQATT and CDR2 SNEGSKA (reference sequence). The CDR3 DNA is TGCAGTGCCAGCGTACAGGGTACCAGTGGCTACACCTTC. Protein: CSASVQGTSGYTF.

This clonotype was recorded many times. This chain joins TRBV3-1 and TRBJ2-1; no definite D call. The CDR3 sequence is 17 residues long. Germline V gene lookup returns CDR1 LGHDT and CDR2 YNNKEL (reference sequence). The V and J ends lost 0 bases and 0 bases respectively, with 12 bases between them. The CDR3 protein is CASSQDGVFPSYNEQFF. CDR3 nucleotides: TGTGCCAGCAGCCAAGATGGAGTCTTCCCCTCCTACAATGAGCAGTTCTTC.

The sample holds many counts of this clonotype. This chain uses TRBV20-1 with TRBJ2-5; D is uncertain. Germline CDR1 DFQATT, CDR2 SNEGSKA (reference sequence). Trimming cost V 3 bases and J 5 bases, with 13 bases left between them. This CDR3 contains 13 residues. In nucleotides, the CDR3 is TGCAGTGCTAGTATTTTCCTTGGGGAGACCCAGTACTTC. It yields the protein CSASIFLGETQYF.

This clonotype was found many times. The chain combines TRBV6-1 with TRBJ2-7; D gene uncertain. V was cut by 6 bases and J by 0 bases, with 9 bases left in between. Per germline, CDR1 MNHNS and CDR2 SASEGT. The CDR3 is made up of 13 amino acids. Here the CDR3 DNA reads TGTGCCAGCAGAAATATTGACTCCTACGAGCAGTACTTC. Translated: CASRNIDSYEQYF.

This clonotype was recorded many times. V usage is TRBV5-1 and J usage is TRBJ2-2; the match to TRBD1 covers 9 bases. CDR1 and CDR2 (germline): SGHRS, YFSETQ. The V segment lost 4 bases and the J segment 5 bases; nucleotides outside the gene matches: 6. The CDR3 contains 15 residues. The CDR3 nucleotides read TGCGCCAGCAGCGAACAGGGGGCAGGGACCGGGGAGCTGTTTTTT. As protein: CASSEQGAGTGELFF.

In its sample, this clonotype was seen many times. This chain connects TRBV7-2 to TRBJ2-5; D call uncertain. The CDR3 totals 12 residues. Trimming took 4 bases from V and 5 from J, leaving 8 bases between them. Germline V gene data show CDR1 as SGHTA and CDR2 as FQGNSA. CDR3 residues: CASSSVTETQYF. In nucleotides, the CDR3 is TGTGCCAGCAGCTCCGTAACGGAGACCCAGTACTTC.

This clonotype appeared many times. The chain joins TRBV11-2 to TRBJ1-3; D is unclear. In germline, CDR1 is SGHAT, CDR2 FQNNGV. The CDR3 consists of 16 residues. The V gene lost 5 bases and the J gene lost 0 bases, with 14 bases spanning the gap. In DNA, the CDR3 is TGTGCCAGCAGCCCGTCGACGGCGAGCTCTGGAAACACCATATATTTT. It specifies CASSPSTASSGNTIYF.

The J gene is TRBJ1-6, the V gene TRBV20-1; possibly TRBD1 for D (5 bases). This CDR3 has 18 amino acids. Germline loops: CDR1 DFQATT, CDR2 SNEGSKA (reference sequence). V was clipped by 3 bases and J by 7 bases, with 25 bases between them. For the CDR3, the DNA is TGCAGTGCTAGCGGGGCGAATCCGGGACGGGTGTTAAATTCACCCCTCCACTTT. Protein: CSASGANPGRVLNSPLHF.

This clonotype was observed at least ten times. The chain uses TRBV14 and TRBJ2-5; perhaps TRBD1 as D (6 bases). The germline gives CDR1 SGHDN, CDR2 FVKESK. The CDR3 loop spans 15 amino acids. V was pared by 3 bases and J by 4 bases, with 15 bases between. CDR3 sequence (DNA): TGTGCCAGCAGCCAGACCAGGGGATGGGGAGAGACCCAGTACTTC. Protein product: CASSQTRGWGETQYF.

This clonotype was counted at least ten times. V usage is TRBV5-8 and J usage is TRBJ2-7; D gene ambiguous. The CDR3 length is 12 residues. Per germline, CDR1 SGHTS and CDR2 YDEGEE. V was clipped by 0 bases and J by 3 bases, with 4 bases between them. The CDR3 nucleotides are TGTGCCAGCAGCTTGGCAGACTACGAGCAGTACTTC. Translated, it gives CASSLADYEQYF.

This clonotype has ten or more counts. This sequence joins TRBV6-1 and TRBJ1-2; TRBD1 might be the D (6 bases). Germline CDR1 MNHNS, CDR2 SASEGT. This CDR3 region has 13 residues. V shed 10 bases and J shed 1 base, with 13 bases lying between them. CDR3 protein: CATNRAHNYGYTF. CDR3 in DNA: TGTGCCACCAACAGGGCTCATAACTATGGCTACACCTTC.

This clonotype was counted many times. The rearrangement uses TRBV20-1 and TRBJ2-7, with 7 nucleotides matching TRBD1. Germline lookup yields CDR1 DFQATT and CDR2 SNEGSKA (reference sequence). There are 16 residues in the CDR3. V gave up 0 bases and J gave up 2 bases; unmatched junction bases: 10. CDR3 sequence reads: CSARDPQGTATYEQYF. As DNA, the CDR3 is TGCAGTGCTAGAGACCCCCAGGGGACAGCAACCTACGAGCAGTACTTC.

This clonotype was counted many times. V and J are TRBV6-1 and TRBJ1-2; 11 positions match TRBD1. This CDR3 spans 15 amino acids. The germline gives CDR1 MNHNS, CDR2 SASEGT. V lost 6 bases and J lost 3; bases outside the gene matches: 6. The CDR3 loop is CASRGTGGDDYGYTF. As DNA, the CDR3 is TGTGCCAGCAGAGGGACAGGGGGGGACGACTATGGCTACACCTTC.

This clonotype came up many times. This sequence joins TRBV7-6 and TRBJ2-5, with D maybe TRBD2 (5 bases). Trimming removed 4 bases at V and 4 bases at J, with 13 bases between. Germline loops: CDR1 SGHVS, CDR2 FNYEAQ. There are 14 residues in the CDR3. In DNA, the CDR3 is TGTGCCAGCAGCTCATGGGGAGTAGGAGAGACCCAGTACTTC. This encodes CASSSWGVGETQYF.

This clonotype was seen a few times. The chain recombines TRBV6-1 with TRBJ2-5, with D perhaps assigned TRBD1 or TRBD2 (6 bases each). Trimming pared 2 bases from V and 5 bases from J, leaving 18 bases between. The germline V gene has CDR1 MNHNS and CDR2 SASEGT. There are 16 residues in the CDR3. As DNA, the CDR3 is TGTGCCAGCAGTGAATCCCGATTGGGGGGCCGGGAGACCCAGTACTTC. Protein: CASSESRLGGRETQYF.